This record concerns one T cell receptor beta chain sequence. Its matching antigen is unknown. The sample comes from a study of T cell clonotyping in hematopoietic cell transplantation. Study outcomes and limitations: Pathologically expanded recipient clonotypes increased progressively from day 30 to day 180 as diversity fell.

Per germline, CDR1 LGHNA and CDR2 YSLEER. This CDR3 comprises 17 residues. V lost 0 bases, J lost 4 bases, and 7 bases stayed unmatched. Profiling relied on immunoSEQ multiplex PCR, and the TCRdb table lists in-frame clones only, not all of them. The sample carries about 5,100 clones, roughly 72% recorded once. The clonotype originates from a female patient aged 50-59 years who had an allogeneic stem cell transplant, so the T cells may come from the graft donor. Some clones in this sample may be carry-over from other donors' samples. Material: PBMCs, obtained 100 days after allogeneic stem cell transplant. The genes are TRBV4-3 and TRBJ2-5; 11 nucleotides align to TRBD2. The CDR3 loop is CASSQEPLAGVGETQYF. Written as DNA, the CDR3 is TGCGCCAGCAGCCAAGAACCACTAGCGGGAGTAGGAGAGACCCAGTACTTC.